What follows are 22 T cell receptor beta chains derived from one specimen sequenced in a study of human T cells and chemical hapten exposure. Time point specified: patch test 2, 6 weeks after DPC sensitization. Treatment given: therapeutic diphenylcyclopropenone sensitization with weekly scalp DPC. TCRdb analysed the RACE reads with MiXCR anew, one entry per CDR3 protein. This sample has about 400,000 distinct CDR3 sequences, with under 6.5% found just once. The source material was whole blood, sampled in connection with sensitization to the hapten diphenylcyclopropenone (DPC). All receptors derive from a woman under 30 with alopecia areata. Some clones in this sample may be carry-over from other donors' samples.

This clonotype was found many times. The chain joins TRBV13 to TRBJ2-6, with a possible D match to TRBD1 (6 bases). This CDR3 contains 16 residues. The germline V and J ends were trimmed by 6 bases and 4 bases, with 16 bases remaining between them. Germline V CDR1 and CDR2: PRHDT, FYEKMQ (reference sequence). CDR3 DNA sequence: TGTGCCAGCAGACCCCGCCAGGGGAAAGGGGCCAACGTCCTGACTTTC. This sequence encodes CASRPRQGKGANVLTF.

This clonotype was seen ten or more times. The chain uses TRBV28 and TRBJ2-7; weak D call: TRBD1 (6 bases). V was cut by 3 bases and J by 2 bases, with 17 bases left in between. The CDR3 totals 16 residues. The germline CDR1 and CDR2 sequences are MDHEN and SYDVKM. The CDR3 sequence: CASSFLGLEGAYEQYF. DNA for the CDR3: TGTGCCAGCAGTTTCCTTGGCCTTGAGGGGGCCTACGAGCAGTACTTC. The variable domain in full, with the rest retrieved from reference TRBV28 and TRBJ2-7, is DVKVTQSSRYLVKRTGEKVFLECVQDMDHENMFWYRQDPGLGLRLIYFSYDVKMKEKGDIPEGYSVSREKKERFSLILESASTNQTSMYLCASSFLGLEGAYEQYFGPGTRLTVT.

This clonotype was seen many times. V and J are TRBV12-3 or TRBV12-4 and TRBJ2-1; D not resolved. V was trimmed by 4 bases and J by 6 bases, leaving 4 bases between them. The CDR3 covers 11 residues. The CDR3 DNA reads as TGTGCCAGCAGTTGGGGCAATGAGCAGTTCTTC. This sequence encodes CASSWGNEQFF.

The rearrangement joins TRBV2 to TRBJ1-1; no clear D. Trimming pared 4 bases from V and 4 bases from J, leaving 10 bases between. Germline CDR1 and CDR2: SNHLY and FYNNEI. The CDR3 loop spans 13 amino acids. The CDR3 region has the DNA TGTGCCAGCAGTGGAAGCAATCCCACTGAAGCTTTCTTT. Protein sequence: CASSGSNPTEAFF.

This clonotype was found many times. V and J are TRBV6-6 and TRBJ1-1; perhaps TRBD1 as D (5 bases). Germline CDR1 reads MNHNY; CDR2 reads SVGAGI (reference sequence). V was cut by 8 bases and J by 3 bases, with 13 bases left in between. The CDR3 spans 13 residues. CDR3 bases: TGTGCCAGCTCTGGTGGGGGGGACACTGAAGCTTTCTTT. This codes for CASSGGGDTEAFF.

This clonotype was detected only a few times. The chain joins TRBV10-3 to TRBJ1-1; D unresolved. The ends were cut back, 2 bases at V and 1 base at J, with 17 bases in the middle. Germline V lookup: CDR1 ENHRY, CDR2 SYGVKD. This CDR3 spans 17 amino acids. CDR3: CAISEAGTGVANTEAFF. In nucleotides, the CDR3 is TGTGCCATCAGTGAGGCCGGTACCGGGGTGGCGAACACTGAAGCTTTCTTT.

The chain employs TRBV7-3 and TRBJ2-5; D may be TRBD1 (5 bases). CDR3 length equals 14 residues. From germline, CDR1 is SGHTA and CDR2 FQGTGA. Trimming pared 1 base from V and 3 bases from J, leaving 9 bases between. The CDR3 protein is CASSLKGREETQYF. The CDR3 bases are TGTGCCAGCAGCTTAAAGGGCAGGGAAGAGACCCAGTACTTC. The full variable domain, its missing parts supplied by reference TRBV7-3 and TRBJ2-5, is GAGVSQTPSNKVTEKGKYVELRCDPISGHTALYWYRQSLGQGPEFLIYFQGTGAADDSGLPNDRFFAVRPEGSVSTLKIQRTERGDSAVYLCASSLKGREETQYFGPGTRLLVL.

This clonotype was detected only a few times. The rearrangement links TRBV3-1 to TRBJ1-1, with 7 bases matching TRBD1. Germline assignment: CDR1 LGHDT and CDR2 YNNKEL (reference sequence). With 4 bases clipped from V and 5 bases from J, the junction kept 10 bases outside the gene matches. This CDR3 has 15 amino acids. The CDR3 bases are TGTGCCAGCAGCCGCTTACAGGGGAGTGGGACTGAAGCTTTCTTT. It encodes CASSRLQGSGTEAFF.

The table lists this clonotype with many counts. This chain connects TRBV29-1 to TRBJ1-1; D gene ambiguous. The CDR3 sequence is 11 residues long. Between the trimmed V and J ends, which lost 1 base and 5 bases, there was a span of 5 bases. The V gene's germline CDR1 is SQVTM and CDR2 ANQGSEA. The CDR3 nucleotides are TGCAGCGTTGAAGGCGGGACTGAAGCTTTCTTT. Amino acids: CSVEGGTEAFF.

This clonotype has more than one count but fewer than ten. V is TRBV15 and J is TRBJ1-6; D gene ambiguous. Germline V CDR1 and CDR2: LNHNV, YYDKDF (reference sequence). V lost 4 bases, J lost 6 bases, and 22 bases lay in between. The CDR3 is 18 amino acids. The CDR3 nucleotides are TGTGCCACCAGCACAAAGGACGGCCGCAAAACCTTTAATTCACCCCTCCACTTT. It is translated as CATSTKDGRKTFNSPLHF.

CDR3 in DNA: TGTGCCAGCGGAGACAGGGTGGGGACTGAAGCTTTCTTT. Protein sequence: CASGDRVGTEAFF. The chain is built from TRBV2 and TRBJ1-1; 7 bases are shared with TRBD1. There are 13 residues in the CDR3. J was trimmed by 5 bases and V by 8 bases; bases with no gene match: 8. The V gene's germline CDR1 is SNHLY and CDR2 FYNNEI.

This clonotype was seen ten or more times. The chain couples TRBV4-3 to TRBJ1-5, with D possibly matching TRBD1 (5 bases). The ends were cut back, 0 bases at V and 7 bases at J, with 10 bases in the middle. The CDR3 has 14 residues. Germline assignment: CDR1 LGHNA and CDR2 YSLEER. The CDR3 loop is CASSQEPGSQPQHF. The CDR3 region has the DNA TGCGCCAGCAGCCAAGAGCCAGGGAGCCAGCCCCAGCATTTT.

This clonotype was seen many times. This CDR3 reads CASSPDSLDEAFF. CDR3 nucleotide sequence: TGTGCCAGCAGTCCCGACAGCTTGGATGAAGCTTTCTTT. The genes are TRBV6-5 and TRBJ1-1; TRBD1 might be the D (5 bases). The CDR3 is 13 residues long. V lost 5 bases and J lost 7, with 14 bases in between. Per germline, CDR1 MNHEY and CDR2 SVGAGI.

The chain links TRBV6-2 or TRBV6-3 to TRBJ2-3, with 7 bases lining up with TRBD2. The CDR3 has 15 amino acids. Trimming cost V 2 bases and J 3 bases; bases outside gene matches: 5. CDR1 is MNHEY, CDR2 SVGEGT, per germline. The CDR3 reads CASSYARAGTDTQYF. The CDR3 DNA follows: TGTGCCAGCAGTTACGCTCGAGCGGGGACAGATACGCAGTATTTT.

Only a few counts were recorded for this clonotype. The rearrangement links TRBV11-2 to TRBJ2-7; tentative D call: TRBD2 (6 bases). Germline CDR1 is SGHAT and CDR2 is FQNNGV. With 5 bases removed from V and 2 bases from J, the gap between germline ends came to 19 bases. The CDR3 covers 16 residues. The CDR3 here is CASSPLRGGDAYEQYF. The CDR3 DNA is TGTGCCAGCAGCCCCCTGCGCGGAGGGGACGCCTACGAGCAGTACTTC.

The chain couples TRBV13 to TRBJ1-5; D not certain. CDR1 and CDR2 (germline): PRHDT, FYEKMQ (reference sequence). The CDR3 totals 13 residues. The V and J ends lost 0 bases and 11 bases respectively, with 11 bases between them. The CDR3 spells CASSLGEAKAQHF. The CDR3 nucleotides are TGTGCCAGCAGCTTAGGCGAAGCTAAGGCCCAGCATTTT. Based on the CDR3 plus reference TRBV13 and TRBJ1-5, the full variable domain is AAGVIQSPRHLIKEKRETATLKCYPIPRHDTVYWYQQGPGQDPQFLISFYEKMQSDKGSIPDRFSAQQFSDYHSELNMSSLELGDSALYFCASSLGEAKAQHFGDGTRLSIL.

There are many counts of this clonotype. The V call is TRBV9, the J call TRBJ1-6, with D possibly matching TRBD1 (6 bases). This CDR3 comprises 16 residues. Trimming stripped 3 bases from V and 7 bases from J, with 17 bases between. CDR1 and CDR2 (germline): SGDLS, YYNGEE. In DNA, the CDR3 is TGTGCCAGCAGCGAAGCAGGACAGATCAGCAATTCACCCCTCCACTTT. It translates to CASSEAGQISNSPLHF.

This clonotype was counted only a few times. The chain uses TRBV9 and TRBJ2-7; a weak D match, TRBD1 (6 bases). CDR1 and CDR2 from the germline V gene are SGDLS and YYNGEE. Trimming took off 1 base at V and 5 bases at J, with 16 bases between the two ends. This CDR3 region has 15 residues. CDR3: CASSVIGAGENEQYF. The DNA for the CDR3 is TGTGCCAGCAGCGTAATCGGGGCAGGGGAGAACGAGCAGTACTTC.

This clonotype was counted between two and nine times. The chain has TRBV27 and TRBJ1-5; the match to TRBD1 covers 8 bases. The CDR3 runs to 14 residues. The germline V gene encodes CDR1 MNHEY and CDR2 SMNVEV (reference sequence). Trimming removed 8 bases from V and 5 bases from J; junction bases left unmatched: 8. CDR3 in amino acids: CASADRGPDQPQHF. CDR3 coding DNA: TGTGCCAGCGCCGACAGGGGCCCGGATCAGCCCCAGCATTTT.

V usage is TRBV6-5 and J usage is TRBJ1-2; D is perhaps TRBD1 (5 bases). The germline V gene encodes CDR1 MNHEY and CDR2 SVGAGI. Trimming removed 7 bases from V and 4 bases from J, with 16 bases in between. CDR3 length: 14 amino acids. As DNA, the CDR3 is TGTGCCAGCATCCACCGGGGCCGGGGCTATGGCTACACCTTC. This codes for CASIHRGRGYGYTF.

This chain links TRBV6-5 with TRBJ1-2; 9 bases align to TRBD1. The CDR3 contains 14 residues. Trimming cost V 2 bases and J 8 bases; bases outside gene matches: 6. Germline values: CDR1 MNHEY, CDR2 SVGAGI. The CDR3: CASSYAGTGIGYTF. Written as DNA, the CDR3 is TGTGCCAGCAGTTACGCAGGGACAGGGATAGGCTACACCTTC.

The chain carries TRBV6-5 and TRBJ2-3; 10 bases match TRBD2. The CDR3 spans 21 residues. V was clipped by 0 bases and J by 0 bases; unmatched bases: 15. Germline V gives CDR1 MNHEY, CDR2 SVGAGI. DNA of the CDR3: TGTGCCAGCAGTTACTCGATAGCGGGGGGCAACCTGACCTCTAGCACAGATACGCAGTATTTT. Protein: CASSYSIAGGNLTSSTDTQYF.